These 4 T cell receptor beta chains originate from one sample sequenced in a study of T cells in Graves' hyperthyroidism and ophthalmopathy. RNA transcripts provided the source from which TCR beta CDR3 regions were amplified. Primed by the HTBI set, a first-round RT-PCR was run on the TCR CDR3. TCRdb re-derived calls from the multiplex PCR reads in MiXCR, one entry per CDR3 protein. The sample shows roughly 840,000 distinct CDR3 sequences, approximately 40% of them seen only once. The source material was blood. Source of these receptors: a man younger than 35 with Graves' hyperthyroidism.

At least ten counts were recorded for this clonotype. This sequence joins TRBV7-8 and TRBJ1-1, with D unclear. Trimming shortened V by 5 bases and J by 4 bases, and 14 bases separated the two germline ends. The CDR3 is 14 amino acids. Germline V gives CDR1 SGHVS, CDR2 FQNEAQ. The CDR3 coding sequence is TGTGCCAGCAGCCTCGAAGCCGGTCCCACTGAAGCTTTCTTT. Its protein is CASSLEAGPTEAFF.

This clonotype was seen repeatedly, ten times or more. The chain links TRBV7-9 to TRBJ1-1; no clear D gene. Trimming left V 1 base short and J 6 bases short, with 6 bases between. Germline CDR1 is SEHNR and CDR2 is FQNEAQ (reference sequence). The CDR3 is made up of 12 amino acids. The CDR3 coding sequence is TGTGCCAGCAGCTTAGTGGCCGCTGAAGCTTTCTTT. It is translated as CASSLVAAEAFF.

The genes are TRBV7-2 and TRBJ2-7, with TRBD1 identical over 7 bases. The CDR3 runs 14 residues. J gave up 5 bases and V 2 bases, and 6 bases lay outside the gene matches. Germline CDR1 is SGHTA and CDR2 is FQGNSA. CDR3 coding DNA: TGTGCCAGCAGCTTATCCAGGGGGAGCCACGAGCAGTACTTC. Amino acid sequence: CASSLSRGSHEQYF. The variable domain in full, completed from reference TRBV7-2 and TRBJ2-7, reads GAGVSQSPSNKVTEKGKDVELRCDPISGHTALYWYRQSLGQGLEFLIYFQGNSAPDKSGLPSDRFSAERTGGSVSTLTIQRTQQEDSAVYLCASSLSRGSHEQYFGPGTRLTVT.

V is TRBV4-1 and J is TRBJ1-2, with D unresolved. The CDR3 has 14 residues. CDR1 and CDR2 (germline): MGHRA, YSYEKL. Trimming took off 6 bases at V and 6 bases at J, with 17 bases between the two ends. In nucleotides, the CDR3 is TGCGCCAGCAGACCTGTGGGAGGACGGGATGGCTACACCTTC. Its translation is CASRPVGGRDGYTF.